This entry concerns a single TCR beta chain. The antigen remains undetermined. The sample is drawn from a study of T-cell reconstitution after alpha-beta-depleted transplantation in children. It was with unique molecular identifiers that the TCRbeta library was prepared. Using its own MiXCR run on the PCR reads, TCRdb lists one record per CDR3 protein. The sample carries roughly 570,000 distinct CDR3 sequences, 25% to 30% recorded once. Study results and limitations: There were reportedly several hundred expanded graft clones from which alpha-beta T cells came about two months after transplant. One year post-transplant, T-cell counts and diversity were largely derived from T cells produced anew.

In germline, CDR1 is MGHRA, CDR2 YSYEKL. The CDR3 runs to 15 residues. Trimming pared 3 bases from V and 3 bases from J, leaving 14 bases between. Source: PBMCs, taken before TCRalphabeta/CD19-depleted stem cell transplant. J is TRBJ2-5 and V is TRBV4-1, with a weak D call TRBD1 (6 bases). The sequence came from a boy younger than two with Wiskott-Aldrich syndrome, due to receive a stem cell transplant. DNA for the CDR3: TGCGCCAGCAGCCAGGCTCAGGGGTTAAAAGAGACCCAGTACTTC. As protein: CASSQAQGLKETQYF.